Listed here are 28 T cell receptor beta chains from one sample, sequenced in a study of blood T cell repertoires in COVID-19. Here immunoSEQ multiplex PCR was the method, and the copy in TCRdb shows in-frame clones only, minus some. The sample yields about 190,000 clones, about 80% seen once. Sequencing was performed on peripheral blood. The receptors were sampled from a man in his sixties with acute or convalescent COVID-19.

In DNA form, the CDR3 reads TGCGCCAGCAGCTTTTTGAGAGAGACCCAGTACTTC. This encodes CASSFLRETQYF. This sequence joins TRBV5-1 and TRBJ2-5; D is ambiguous. The CDR3 consists of 12 residues. The V gene's germline CDR1 is SGHRS and CDR2 YFSETQ. V was cut by 2 bases and J by 4 bases, with 6 bases left in between.

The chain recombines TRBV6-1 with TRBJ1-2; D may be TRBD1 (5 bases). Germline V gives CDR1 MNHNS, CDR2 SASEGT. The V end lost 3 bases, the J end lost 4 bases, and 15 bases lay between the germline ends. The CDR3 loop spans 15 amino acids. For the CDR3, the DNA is TGTGCCAGCAGTGACCAAACAGGCTTTTTCTATGGCTACACCTTC. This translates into CASSDQTGFFYGYTF.

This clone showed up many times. The CDR3 sequence is CASIRTRRGLAVVEQYF. DNA of the CDR3: TGTGCCAGCATACGCACGCGAAGAGGACTAGCCGTTGTCGAGCAGTACTTC. The chain uses TRBV4-2 and TRBJ2-7; the match to TRBD2 covers 8 bases. There are 17 residues in the CDR3. The V gene end was trimmed by 7 bases and the J gene end by 6 bases; junction bases not matched to a gene: 20. Germline CDR1 and CDR2: LGHNA and YNFKEQ.

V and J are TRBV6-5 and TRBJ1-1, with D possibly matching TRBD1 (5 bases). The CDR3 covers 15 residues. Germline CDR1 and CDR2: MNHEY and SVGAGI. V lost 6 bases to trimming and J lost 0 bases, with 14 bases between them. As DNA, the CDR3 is TGTGCCAGCAGACTGATGACAGAGATGAACACTGAAGCTTTCTTT. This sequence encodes CASRLMTEMNTEAFF.

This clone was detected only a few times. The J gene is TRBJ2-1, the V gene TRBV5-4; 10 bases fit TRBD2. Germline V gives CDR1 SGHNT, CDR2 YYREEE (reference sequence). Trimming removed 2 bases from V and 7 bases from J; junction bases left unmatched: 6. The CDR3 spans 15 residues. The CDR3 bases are TGTGCCAGCAGCTTCCCTAGCGGGGGTGGGAATGAGCAGTTCTTC. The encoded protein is CASSFPSGGGNEQFF.

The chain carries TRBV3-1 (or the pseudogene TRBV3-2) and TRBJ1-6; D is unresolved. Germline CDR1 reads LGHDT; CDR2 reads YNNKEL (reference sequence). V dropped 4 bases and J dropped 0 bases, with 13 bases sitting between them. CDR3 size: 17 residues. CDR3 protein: CASSRRAGSSYNSPLHF. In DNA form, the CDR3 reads TGTGCCAGCAGCCGGAGGGCGGGGAGCTCCTATAATTCACCCCTCCACTTT.

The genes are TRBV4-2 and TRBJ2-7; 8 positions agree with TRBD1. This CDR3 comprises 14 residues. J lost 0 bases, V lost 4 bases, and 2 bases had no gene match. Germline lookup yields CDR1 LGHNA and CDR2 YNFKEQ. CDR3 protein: CASSRGQDSYEQYF. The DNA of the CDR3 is TGTGCCAGCAGCCGGGGACAGGACTCCTACGAGCAGTACTTC.

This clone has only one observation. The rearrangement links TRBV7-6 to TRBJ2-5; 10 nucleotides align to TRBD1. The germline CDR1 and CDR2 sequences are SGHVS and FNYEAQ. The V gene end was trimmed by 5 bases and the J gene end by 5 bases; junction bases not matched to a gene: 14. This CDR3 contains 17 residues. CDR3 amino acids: CASSQQGGTGVRETQYF. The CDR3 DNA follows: TGTGCCAGCAGCCAGCAGGGTGGGACAGGGGTTAGGGAGACCCAGTACTTC.

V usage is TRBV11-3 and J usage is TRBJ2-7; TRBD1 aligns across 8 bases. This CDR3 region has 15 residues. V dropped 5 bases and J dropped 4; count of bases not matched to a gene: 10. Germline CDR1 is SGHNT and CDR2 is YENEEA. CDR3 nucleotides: TGTGCCAGCAGCCCTGCCGCCGACAGGGGTTACGAGCAGTACTTC. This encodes CASSPAADRGYEQYF.

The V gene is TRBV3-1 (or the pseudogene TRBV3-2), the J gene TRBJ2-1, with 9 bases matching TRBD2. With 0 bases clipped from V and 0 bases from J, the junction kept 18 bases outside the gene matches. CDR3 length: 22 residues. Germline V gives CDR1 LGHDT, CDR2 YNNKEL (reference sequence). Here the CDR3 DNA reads TGTGCCAGCAGCCAAGATCTTTTGGAAGCGGGGGGTCCAACCAGCTCCTACAATGAGCAGTTCTTC. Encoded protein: CASSQDLLEAGGPTSSYNEQFF.

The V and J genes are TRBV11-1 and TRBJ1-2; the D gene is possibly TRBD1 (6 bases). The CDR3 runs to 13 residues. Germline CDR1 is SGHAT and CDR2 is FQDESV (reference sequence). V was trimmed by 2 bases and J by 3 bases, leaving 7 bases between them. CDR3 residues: CASSLRQDYGYTF. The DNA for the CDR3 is TGTGCCAGCAGCTTAAGACAGGACTATGGCTACACCTTC.

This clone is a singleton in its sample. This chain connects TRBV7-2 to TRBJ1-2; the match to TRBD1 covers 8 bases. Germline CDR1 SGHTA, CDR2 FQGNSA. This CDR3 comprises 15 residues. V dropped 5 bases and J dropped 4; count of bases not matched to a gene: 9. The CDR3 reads CASSPRQGASYGYTF. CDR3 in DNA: TGTGCCAGCAGCCCCCGGCAGGGGGCCAGCTATGGCTACACCTTC.

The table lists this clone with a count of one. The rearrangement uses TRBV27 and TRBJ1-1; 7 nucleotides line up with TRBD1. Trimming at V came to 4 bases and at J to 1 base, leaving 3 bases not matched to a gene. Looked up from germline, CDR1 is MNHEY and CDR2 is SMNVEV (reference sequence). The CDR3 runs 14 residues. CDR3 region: CASSSTGWNTEAFF. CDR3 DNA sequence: TGTGCCAGCAGTTCGACAGGGTGGAACACTGAAGCTTTCTTT.

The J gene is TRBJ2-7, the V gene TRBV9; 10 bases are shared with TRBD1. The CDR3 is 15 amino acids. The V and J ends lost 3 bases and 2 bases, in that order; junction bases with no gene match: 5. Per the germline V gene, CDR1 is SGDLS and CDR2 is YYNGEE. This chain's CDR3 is CASSAGQGMAYEQYF. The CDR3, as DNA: TGTGCCAGCAGCGCGGGACAGGGGATGGCCTACGAGCAGTACTTC.

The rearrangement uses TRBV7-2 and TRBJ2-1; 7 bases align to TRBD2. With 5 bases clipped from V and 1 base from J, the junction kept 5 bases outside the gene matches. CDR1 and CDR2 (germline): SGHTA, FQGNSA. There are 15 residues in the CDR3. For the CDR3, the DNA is TGTGCCAGCAGCACAAGCGGGGATTCCTACAATGAGCAGTTCTTC. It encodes CASSTSGDSYNEQFF.

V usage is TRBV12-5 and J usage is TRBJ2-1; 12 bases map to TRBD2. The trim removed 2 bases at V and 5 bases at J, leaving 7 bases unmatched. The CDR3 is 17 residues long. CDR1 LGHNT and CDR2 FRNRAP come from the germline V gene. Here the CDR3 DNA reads TGTGCTAGTGGTTTGACCGGACTAGCGGGGTTCGACAATGAGCAGTTCTTC. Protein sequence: CASGLTGLAGFDNEQFF.

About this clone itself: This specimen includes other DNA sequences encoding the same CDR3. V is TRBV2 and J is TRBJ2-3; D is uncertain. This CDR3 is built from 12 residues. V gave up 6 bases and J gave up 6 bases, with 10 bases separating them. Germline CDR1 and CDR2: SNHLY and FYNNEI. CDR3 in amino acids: CASSEVSDTQYF. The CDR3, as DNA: TGTGCCAGCAGCGAGGTTTCGGATACGCAGTATTTT.

The CDR3 nucleotides read TGTGCTAGTGGCTCCCTTGAGGGAACGAAAGCTTTCTTT. It codes for CASGSLEGTKAFF. The V gene is TRBV12-5, the J gene TRBJ1-1, with D hard to call. The CDR3 length is 13 residues. Trimming took off 6 bases at V and 9 bases at J, with 17 bases between the two ends. The germline CDR1 and CDR2 sequences are LGHNT and FRNRAP.

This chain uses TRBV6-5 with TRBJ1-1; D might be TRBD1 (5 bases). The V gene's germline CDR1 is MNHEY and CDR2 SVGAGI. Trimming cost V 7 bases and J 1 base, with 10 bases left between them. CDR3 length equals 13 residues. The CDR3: CASKGHQNTEAFF. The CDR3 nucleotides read TGTGCCAGCAAGGGGCACCAGAACACTGAAGCTTTCTTT.

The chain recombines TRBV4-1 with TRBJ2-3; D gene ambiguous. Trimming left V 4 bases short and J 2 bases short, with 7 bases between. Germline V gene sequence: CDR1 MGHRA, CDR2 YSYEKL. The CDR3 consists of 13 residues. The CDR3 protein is CASSLRITDTQYF. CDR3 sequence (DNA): TGCGCCAGCAGCCTCAGGATCACAGATACGCAGTATTTT.

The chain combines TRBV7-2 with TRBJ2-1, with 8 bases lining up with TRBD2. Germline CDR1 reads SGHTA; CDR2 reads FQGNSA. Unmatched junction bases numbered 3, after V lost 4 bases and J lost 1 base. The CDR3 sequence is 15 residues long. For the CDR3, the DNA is TGTGCCAGCAGCTACGGCGGGGGGTCCTACAATGAGCAGTTCTTC. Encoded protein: CASSYGGGSYNEQFF.

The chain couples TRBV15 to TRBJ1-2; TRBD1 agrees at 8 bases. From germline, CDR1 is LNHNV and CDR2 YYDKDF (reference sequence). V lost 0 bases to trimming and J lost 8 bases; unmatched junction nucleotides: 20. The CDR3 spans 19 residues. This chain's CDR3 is CATSRDLGVAFGQGGGYTF. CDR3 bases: TGTGCCACCAGCAGAGATCTGGGGGTTGCTTTCGGACAGGGCGGCGGCTACACCTTC.

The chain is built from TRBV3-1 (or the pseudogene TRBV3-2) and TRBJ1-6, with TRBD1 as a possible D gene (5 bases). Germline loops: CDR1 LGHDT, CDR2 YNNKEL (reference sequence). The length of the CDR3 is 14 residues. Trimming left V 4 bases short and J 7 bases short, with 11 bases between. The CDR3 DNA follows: TGTGCCAGCAGCCCCGCCAGGGCGAATTCACCCCTCCACTTT. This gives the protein CASSPARANSPLHF.

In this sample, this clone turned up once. The CDR3 here is CASIKAAGGSYEQYF. The CDR3 DNA reads as TGTGCCAGCATTAAGGCGGCGGGAGGATCCTACGAGCAGTACTTC. The V and J genes are TRBV6-5 and TRBJ2-7; 8 bases map to TRBD2. Trimming cost V 7 bases and J 1 base; bases outside gene matches: 9. The CDR3 loop spans 15 amino acids. Germline V gene sequence: CDR1 MNHEY, CDR2 SVGAGI.

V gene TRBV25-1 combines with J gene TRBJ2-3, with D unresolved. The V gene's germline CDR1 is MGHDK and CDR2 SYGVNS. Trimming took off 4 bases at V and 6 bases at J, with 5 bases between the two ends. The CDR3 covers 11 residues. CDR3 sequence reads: CASSVSDTQYF. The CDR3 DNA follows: TGTGCCAGCAGTGTGTCTGATACGCAGTATTTT.

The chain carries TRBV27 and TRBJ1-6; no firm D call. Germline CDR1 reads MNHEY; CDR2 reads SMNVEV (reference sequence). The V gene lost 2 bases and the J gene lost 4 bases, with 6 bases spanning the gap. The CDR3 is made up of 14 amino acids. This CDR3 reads CASSLGGYNSPLHF. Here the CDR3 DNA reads TGTGCCAGCAGTTTAGGCGGGTATAATTCACCCCTCCACTTT.

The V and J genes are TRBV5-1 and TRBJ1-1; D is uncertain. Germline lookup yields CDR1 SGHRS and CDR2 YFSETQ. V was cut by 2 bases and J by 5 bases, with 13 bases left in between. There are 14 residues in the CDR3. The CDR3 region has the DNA TGCGCCAGCAGCTTAAATCTAGAAAGGACTGAAGCTTTCTTT. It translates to CASSLNLERTEAFF. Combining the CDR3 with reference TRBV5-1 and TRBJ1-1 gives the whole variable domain KAGVTQTPRYLIKTRGQQVTLSCSPISGHRSVSWYQQTPGQGLQFLFEYFSETQRNKGNFPGRFSGRQFSNSRSEMNVSTLELGDSALYLCASSLNLERTEAFFGQGTRLTVV.

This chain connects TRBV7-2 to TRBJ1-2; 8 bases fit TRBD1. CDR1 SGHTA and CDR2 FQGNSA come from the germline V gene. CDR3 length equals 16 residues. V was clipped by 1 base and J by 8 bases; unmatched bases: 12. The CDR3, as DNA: TGTGCCAGCAGCTTAGAGAGGACAGGGTTTTCGCAAGGCTACACCTTC. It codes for CASSLERTGFSQGYTF.